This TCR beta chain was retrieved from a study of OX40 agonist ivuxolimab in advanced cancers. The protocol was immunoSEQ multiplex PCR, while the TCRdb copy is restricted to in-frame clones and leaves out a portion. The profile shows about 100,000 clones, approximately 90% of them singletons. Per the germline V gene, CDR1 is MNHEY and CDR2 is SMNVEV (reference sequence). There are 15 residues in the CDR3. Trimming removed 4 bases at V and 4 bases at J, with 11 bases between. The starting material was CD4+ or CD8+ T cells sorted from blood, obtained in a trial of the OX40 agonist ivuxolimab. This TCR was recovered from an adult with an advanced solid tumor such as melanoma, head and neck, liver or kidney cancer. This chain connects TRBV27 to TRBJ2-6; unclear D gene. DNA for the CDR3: TGTGCCAGCAGTTCAGCCGCATCGGGGGCCAACGTCCTGACTTTC. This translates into CASSSAASGANVLTF.